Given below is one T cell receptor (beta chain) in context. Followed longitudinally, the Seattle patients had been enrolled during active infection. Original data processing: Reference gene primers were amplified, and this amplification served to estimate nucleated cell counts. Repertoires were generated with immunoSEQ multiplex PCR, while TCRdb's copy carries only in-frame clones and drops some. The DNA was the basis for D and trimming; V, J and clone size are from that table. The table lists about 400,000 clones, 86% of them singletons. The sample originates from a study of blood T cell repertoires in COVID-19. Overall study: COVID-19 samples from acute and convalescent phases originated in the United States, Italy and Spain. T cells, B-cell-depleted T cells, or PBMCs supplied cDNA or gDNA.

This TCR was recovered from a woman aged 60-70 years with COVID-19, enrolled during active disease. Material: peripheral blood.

CDR3 loop: CAWSVGRGNQPQHF. DNA for the CDR3: TGTGCCTGGAGTGTAGGCAGGGGCAATCAGCCCCAGCATTTT. J is TRBJ1-5 and V is TRBV30, with D tentatively TRBD1 (5 bases). There are 14 residues in the CDR3. Germline CDR1 and CDR2: GTSNPN and SVGIG (reference sequence). Trimming took 0 bases from V and 2 from J, leaving 8 bases between them.